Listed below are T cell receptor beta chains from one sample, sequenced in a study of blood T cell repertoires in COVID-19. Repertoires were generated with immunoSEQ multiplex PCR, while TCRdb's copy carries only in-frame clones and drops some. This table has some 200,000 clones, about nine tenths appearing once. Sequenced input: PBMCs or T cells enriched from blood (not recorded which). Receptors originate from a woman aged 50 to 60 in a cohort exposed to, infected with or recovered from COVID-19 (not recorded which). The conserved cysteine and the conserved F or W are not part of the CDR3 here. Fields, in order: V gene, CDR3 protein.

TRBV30,AWSVRGREPYSNQPQH
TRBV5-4,ATGSGGRSTDTQY
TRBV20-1,SARERGGAF
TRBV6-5,ASSSTGAYGYT
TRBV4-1,ASSRSRHSGANVLT
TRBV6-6,ASSPGQSTNEKLF
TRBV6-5,ASRPSTGINQPQH
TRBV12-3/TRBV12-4,ASSFPAGGYT
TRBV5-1,ASSITGGLTNEKLF
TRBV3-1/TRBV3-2,ASSRGSLRRSGNTIY
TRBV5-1,ASSLVPDRGAYEQY
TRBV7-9,ASSFGRTGRNTGELF
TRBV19,ASSNEIVTGTNQPQH
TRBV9,ASSRRQGSNTEAF
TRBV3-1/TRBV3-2,ASSQEFVSSEQY
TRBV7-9,ASSLGGEGYGYT
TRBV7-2,ASSLSSGGLNTGELF
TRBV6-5,ASSRRQGMNTEAF
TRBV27,ASRIRDRSNEQF
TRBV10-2,ASSESGGASTGNTIY
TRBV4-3,ASSQDLAGGMTDTQY
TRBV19,ASSPTPGQGTYEQY
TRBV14,ASSHRGPITEAF
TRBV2,ASSRPMTTYEQY
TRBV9,ASSADIYNEQF
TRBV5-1,ASSLGENTDTQY
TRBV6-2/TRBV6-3,ASSYVADEQY
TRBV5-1,ASSLAVTNYGYT
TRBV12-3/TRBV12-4,ASGTGGGYGYT
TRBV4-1,ASSPTDVPETQY
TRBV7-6,ASSLRRGGGSTDTQY
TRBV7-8,ASSLGARLGNTGELF
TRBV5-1,ASSYWGQGAGGYT
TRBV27,ASSFTGGGQPQH
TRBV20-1,SASLTGVGGYT
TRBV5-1,ASLLEGTDTQY
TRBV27,ASSSNTLRTGRTLSGYT
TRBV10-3,AIGGENTGELF
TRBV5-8,ASSLRGLVGETQY
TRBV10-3,AISEQEAYGYT
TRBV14,ASSLGRGIYEQY